This T cell receptor beta chain was retrieved from a study of Ad26.COV2.S vaccination and SARS-CoV-2 variants. The wider study: Donor had been placed in the Ad26.COV2.S arm of the COV1001 trial. Findings and limits, study-wide: Reportedly, spike-specific CD8+ and CD4+ T cell responses achieved substantial breadth once vaccination had taken place.

A note on this clone: The antigen remains undetermined.

The treatment denotes: 15 to 20 received Ad26.COV2.S at low or high dose, single or two shots; about five received placebo; per-sample allocation not given. Day 63 after the first injection of vaccine or placebo was the sampling time. Recruitment in Boston yielded a donor of adult age, 18-55 years. V lost 6 bases to trimming and J lost 4 bases; unmatched junction nucleotides: 9. The CDR3 spans 15 residues. Germline-derived CDR1 and CDR2 are MNHEY and SVGAGI. Only in-frame clones appear in the TCRdb table, and some are missing; sequencing was by immunoSEQ multiplex PCR. The sample comprises 500,000 or so clones, 87% of which are singletons, and 10% to 15% rests with the top ten.

This chain joins TRBV6-5 and TRBJ1-5; the match to TRBD1 covers 7 bases. The TCR was taken from a person aged 18 to 65 who received the Ad26.COV2.S COVID-19 vaccine or a placebo. Sequences were derived from peripheral blood, sampled in a trial of Ad26.COV2.S vaccine versus placebo. CDR3 in amino acids: CASSANTGVNQPQHF. The CDR3 nucleotides read TGTGCCAGCAGCGCGAATACAGGGGTGAATCAGCCCCAGCATTTT.